These 7 T cell receptor beta chains share one sample of origin, sequenced in a study of cytomegalovirus exposure and HLA in healthy donors. PCR employed 60 Vbeta and 13 Jbeta primers. Sequenced by immunoSEQ multiplex PCR; TCRdb stores in-frame clones only, minus some. The sample contains approximately 150,000 clones, about 75% of which appear only once. The source material was PBMCs. These receptors all come from a female donor in good health and CMV-seronegative.

This rearrangement joins TRBV19 to TRBJ1-2, with 8 bases fitting TRBD1. Germline lookup yields CDR1 LNHDA and CDR2 SQIVND (reference sequence). The CDR3 sequence is 14 residues long. The V gene end was trimmed by 3 bases and the J gene end by 8 bases; junction bases not matched to a gene: 8. CDR3 sequence: CASSIRSGGGGYTF. CDR3 bases: TGTGCCAGTAGTATTCGGTCAGGGGGCGGCGGCTACACCTTC.

CDR3 DNA sequence: TGTGCCAGCAGCTTAGGCCGAGCAACTAATGAAAAACTGTTTTTT. This translates into CASSLGRATNEKLFF. The genes are TRBV7-6 and TRBJ1-4, with D uncertain. Germline values: CDR1 SGHVS, CDR2 FNYEAQ. Trimming took off 1 base at V and 0 bases at J, with 6 bases between the two ends. CDR3 length equals 15 residues.

The chain uses TRBV6-5 and TRBJ2-2, with 10 positions matching TRBD1. The CDR3 length is 15 residues. V shed 5 bases and J 6 bases; nucleotides not matched to a gene: 6. CDR1 MNHEY and CDR2 SVGAGI come from the germline V gene. CDR3 in DNA: TGTGCCAGCAGTCGCGGGACAGGGGTCCCCGGGGAGCTGTTTTTT. Translation gives CASSRGTGVPGELFF.

This clone was found once. The rearrangement links TRBV7-2 to TRBJ2-2; D may be TRBD1 (5 bases). V was cut by 2 bases and J by 7 bases, with 11 bases left in between. Germline V gene data show CDR1 as SGHTA and CDR2 as FQGNSA. The CDR3 runs to 14 residues. The CDR3 loop is CASSLIQGGGELFF. The CDR3 region has the DNA TGTGCCAGCAGCTTAATCCAGGGCGGCGGGGAGCTGTTTTTT.

CDR3 sequence reads: CASSQERGGNTGELFF. The CDR3 coding sequence is TGCGCCAGCAGCCAAGAACGGGGAGGTAACACCGGGGAGCTGTTTTTT. V and J are TRBV4-1 and TRBJ2-2; D might be TRBD2 (6 bases). V lost 0 bases, J lost 2 bases, and 10 bases lay in between. The CDR3 extends over 16 amino acids. Per the germline V gene, CDR1 is MGHRA and CDR2 is YSYEKL.

The V call is TRBV19, the J call TRBJ2-5, with a weak D call TRBD1 (6 bases). Per the germline V gene, CDR1 is LNHDA and CDR2 is SQIVND (reference sequence). Trimming left V 4 bases short and J 1 base short, with 10 bases between. The CDR3 has 14 residues. CDR3 coding DNA: TGTGCCAGTAGTACCAGACAGGTCCAAGAGACCCAGTACTTC. Protein product: CASSTRQVQETQYF.

V usage is TRBV29-1 and J usage is TRBJ2-7; possible D gene TRBD1, 6 bases. Germline CDR1 is SQVTM and CDR2 is ANQGSEA. This CDR3 comprises 12 residues. The germline V and J ends were trimmed by 7 bases and 6 bases, with 16 bases remaining between them. The CDR3 here is CSARGVGAEQYF. CDR3 DNA sequence: TGCAGCGCCAGGGGAGTGGGGGCCGAGCAGTACTTC.